This T cell receptor (beta chain) was found in a study of blood T cell repertoires in COVID-19. Study-level background: PBMCs, B-cell-depleted T cells, or T cells provided the cDNA or gDNA that made up the material.

Repertoires were generated with immunoSEQ multiplex PCR, while TCRdb's copy carries only in-frame clones and drops some. Here the sample spans roughly 380,000 clones, over 75% being singletons. Categorization into cohorts depended on clinical history that participants reported. This CDR3 contains 12 residues. The germline V gene has CDR1 MDHEN and CDR2 SYDVKM. Trimming shortened V by 2 bases and J by 8 bases, and 9 bases separated the two germline ends. Sequenced input: PBMCs or T cells enriched from blood (not recorded which). The chain recombines TRBV28 with TRBJ1-1, with no clear D. The clonotype comes from a woman in her 30s who had recovered from COVID-19. CDR3 DNA: TGTGCCAGCAGTTTAATCGCGTCGGAAGCTTTCTTT. It encodes CASSLIASEAFF.